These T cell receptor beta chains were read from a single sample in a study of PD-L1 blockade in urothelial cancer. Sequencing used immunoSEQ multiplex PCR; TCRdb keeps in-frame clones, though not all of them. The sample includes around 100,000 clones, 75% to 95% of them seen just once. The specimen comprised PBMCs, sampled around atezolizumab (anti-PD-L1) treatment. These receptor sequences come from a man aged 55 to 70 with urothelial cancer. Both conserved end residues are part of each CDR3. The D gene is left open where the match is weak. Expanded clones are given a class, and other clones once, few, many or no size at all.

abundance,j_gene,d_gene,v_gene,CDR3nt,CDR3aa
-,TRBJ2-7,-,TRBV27,TGTGCCAGCACCGACAGCCGCTACGAGCAGTACTTC,CASTDSRYEQYF
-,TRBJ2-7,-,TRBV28,TGTGCCAGCCATTTGTCATCCCACTACGAGCAGTACTTC,CASHLSSHYEQYF
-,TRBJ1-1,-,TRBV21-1,TGTGCCAGCAGCAAAAGGTCCCGGGAGGTGAACACTGAAGCTTTCTTT,CASSKRSREVNTEAFF
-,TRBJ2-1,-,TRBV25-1,TGTGCCAGCAGTGAATTGCGGACTGGCTACAATGAGCAGTTCTTC,CASSELRTGYNEQFF
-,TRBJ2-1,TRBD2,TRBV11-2,TGTGCCAGCAGCTTCTCTAGCGGGAACCCCAATGAGCAGTTCTTC,CASSFSSGNPNEQFF
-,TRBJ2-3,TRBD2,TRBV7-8,TGTGCCACAGCGGGGGGCCCCACAGATACGCAGTATTTT,CATAGGPTDTQYF
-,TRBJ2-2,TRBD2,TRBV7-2,TGTGCCAGCAGCTTCGGGGGGTACGGGGAGCTGTTTTTT,CASSFGGYGELFF
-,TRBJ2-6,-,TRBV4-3,TGCGCCAGCAGCCAAGATCCGGTTCCTCAAACCGGGGCCAACGTCCTGACTTTC,CASSQDPVPQTGANVLTF
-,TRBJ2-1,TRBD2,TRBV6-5,TGTGCCAGCAGTAAGCCAGCGGGGAGTTCCAATGAGCAGTTCTTC,CASSKPAGSSNEQFF
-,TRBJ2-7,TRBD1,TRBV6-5,TGTGCCAGCAGTTACCGGGACAGGGAGGACGAGCAGTACTTC,CASSYRDREDEQYF
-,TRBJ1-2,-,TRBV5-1,TGCGCCAGCAGCTTGCAGAATAACTATGGCTACACCTTC,CASSLQNNYGYTF
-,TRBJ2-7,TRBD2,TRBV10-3,TGTGCCATCAGTGAGTCGGGGCTAGCGGGAAGAGACCACGAGCAGTACTTC,CAISESGLAGRDHEQYF
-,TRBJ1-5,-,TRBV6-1,TGTGCCAGCAATAAGGGAGGGTCGAACAATCAGCCCCAGCATTTT,CASNKGGSNNQPQHF
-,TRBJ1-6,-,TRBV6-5,TGTGCCAGCAGTTACAACGGCGGGGGCTCACCCCTCCACTTT,CASSYNGGGSPLHF
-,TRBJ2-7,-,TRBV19,TGTGCCAGTAGTCCCTTAGTAGCACCCTACGAGCAGTACTTC,CASSPLVAPYEQYF
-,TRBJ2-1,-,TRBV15,TGTGCCACCAGCAGAGCAGAGGCCTACAATGAGCAGTTCTTC,CATSRAEAYNEQFF
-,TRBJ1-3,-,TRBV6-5,TGTGCCAGCATCCCCGCGCGAAACACCATATATTTT,CASIPARNTIYF
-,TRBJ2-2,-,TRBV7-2,TGTGCCAGCAGCTTCAACAGGGTATCCACCGGGGAGCTGTTTTTT,CASSFNRVSTGELFF
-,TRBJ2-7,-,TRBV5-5,TGTGCCAGCAGCCAGATTGGTAATGAGCAGTACTTC,CASSQIGNEQYF
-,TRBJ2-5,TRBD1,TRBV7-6,TGTGCCAGCAGCCAGACAGGGCTTGAGACCCAGTACTTC,CASSQTGLETQYF
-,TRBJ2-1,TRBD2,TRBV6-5,TGTGCCAGCAGTTTACTAGCGGGGGGGAGCTGGGAGCAGTTCTTC,CASSLLAGGSWEQFF
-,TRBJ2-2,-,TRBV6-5,TGTGCCAGCACAAGCAGGGGGAACACCGGGGAGCTGTTTTTT,CASTSRGNTGELFF
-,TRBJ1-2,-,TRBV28,TGTGCCAGCAGTTTTGAGGGTAACTATGGCTACACCTTC,CASSFEGNYGYTF
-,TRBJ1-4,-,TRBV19,TGTGCCAGTAGTCCTGGAGTCCGGACACTAAATGAAAAACTGTTTTTT,CASSPGVRTLNEKLFF
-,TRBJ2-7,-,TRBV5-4,TGTGCCAGCAGCCAAGGGACACCCTCCTCGGGCGAGCAGTACTTC,CASSQGTPSSGEQYF
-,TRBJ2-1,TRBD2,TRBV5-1,TGCGACAGCAGGAATAGCGGGACCTCCTACAATGAGCAGTTCTTC,CDSRNSGTSYNEQFF
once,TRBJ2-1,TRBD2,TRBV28,TGTGCCAGCAGACCCCTGGCTAGCGGGAGTTACAATGAGCAGTTCTTC,CASRPLASGSYNEQFF
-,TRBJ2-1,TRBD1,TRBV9,TGTGCCAGCAGCGCCACCGGGGACAGGGGACCTACCTACAATGAGCAGTTCTTC,CASSATGDRGPTYNEQFF
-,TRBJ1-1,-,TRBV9,TGTGCCAGCAGCTCTAGAGGCGATGAAGCTTTCTTT,CASSSRGDEAFF
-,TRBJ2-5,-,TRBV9,TGTGCCAGCAGCGAACAGACCCAAGAGACCCAGTACTTC,CASSEQTQETQYF
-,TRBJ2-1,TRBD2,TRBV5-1,TGCGCCAGCAGCTTACATTCCGGGGGGGGCCGCTCCTACAATGAGCAGTTCTTC,CASSLHSGGGRSYNEQFF
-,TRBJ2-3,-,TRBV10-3,TGTGCCAGCACTAGTAACATAGCCCCAGATACGCAGTATTTT,CASTSNIAPDTQYF
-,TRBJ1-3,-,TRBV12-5,TGTGCTAGTGGTTTGAGCCCGGGAGGGGGAAACACCATATATTTT,CASGLSPGGGNTIYF
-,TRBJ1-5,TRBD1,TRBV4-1,TGCGCCAGCAGCTCCGGACAGGGGAGATCCCCGCCCCAGCATTTT,CASSSGQGRSPPQHF
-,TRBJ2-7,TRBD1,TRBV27,TGTGCCAGCAGACTGACAGGGGGCTTTTCCGAGCAGTACTTC,CASRLTGGFSEQYF
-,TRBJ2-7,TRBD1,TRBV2,TGTGCCAGCATGGGACAGGAGAAGTACGAGCAGTACTTC,CASMGQEKYEQYF
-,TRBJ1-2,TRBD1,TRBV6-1,TGTGCCAACAGCCCCGGGACAGACTATGGCTACACCTTC,CANSPGTDYGYTF
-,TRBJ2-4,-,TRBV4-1,TGCGCCAGCAGCCAAAGTTACAGGGTTATGGCCAAAAACATTCAGTACTTC,CASSQSYRVMAKNIQYF
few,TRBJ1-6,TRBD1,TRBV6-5,TGTGCCAGCAGTTCACAGGGGGCAGGTTATTCACCCCTCCACTTT,CASSSQGAGYSPLHF
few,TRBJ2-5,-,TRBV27,TGTGCCAGCAGTTCCACAGGGGCGGGGGAGACCCAGTACTTC,CASSSTGAGETQYF
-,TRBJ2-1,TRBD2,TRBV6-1,TGTGCCAGCAGTGTTGGCCCTAGCGGGGACAATGAGCAGTTCTTC,CASSVGPSGDNEQFF
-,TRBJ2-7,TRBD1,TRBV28,TGTGCCAGCAGTTTATCGCCATATCGGACAGGGGGCTTTTACGAGCAGTACTTC,CASSLSPYRTGGFYEQYF
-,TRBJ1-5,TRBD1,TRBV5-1,TGCGCCAGCAGCCCCGGGACAGGGTTAAATCAGCCCCAGCATTTT,CASSPGTGLNQPQHF
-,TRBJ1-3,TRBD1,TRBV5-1,TGCGCCAGCAGCACGGGGACAGGGGGAAACACCATATATTTT,CASSTGTGGNTIYF
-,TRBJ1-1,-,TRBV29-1,TGCAGCGTTGTCTTAGGGGGTAACACTGAAGCTTTCTTT,CSVVLGGNTEAFF
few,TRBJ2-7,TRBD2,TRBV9,TGTGCCAGCAGCGCGGGGCCTGGGACTAGCGGGACTCTTAACCCCTACGAGCAGTACTTC,CASSAGPGTSGTLNPYEQYF
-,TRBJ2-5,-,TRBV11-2,TGTGCCAGCAGCCACATGCACCGACAAGAGACCCAGTACTTC,CASSHMHRQETQYF